The text below deals with one T cell receptor (beta chain). The repertoire was sequenced with immunoSEQ multiplex PCR; TCRdb's copy has only in-frame clones and lacks some. This table holds roughly 96,000 clones, roughly 88% found once. The data belong to a study of T cell responses to AZD1222 COVID-19 vaccine. The source of this sequence is an adult in good health. The sequencing used peripheral blood, collected on day 0 of AZD1222 vaccination.

This chain's CDR3 is CAIWSADTQYF. CDR3 nucleotides: TGTGCCATATGGTCAGCAGATACGCAGTATTTT. The V call is TRBV7-5, the J call TRBJ2-3; no check of the table's D call, TRBD1, against the DNA was made. TRBV7-5 is reported as a pseudogene. The CDR3 has 11 residues.